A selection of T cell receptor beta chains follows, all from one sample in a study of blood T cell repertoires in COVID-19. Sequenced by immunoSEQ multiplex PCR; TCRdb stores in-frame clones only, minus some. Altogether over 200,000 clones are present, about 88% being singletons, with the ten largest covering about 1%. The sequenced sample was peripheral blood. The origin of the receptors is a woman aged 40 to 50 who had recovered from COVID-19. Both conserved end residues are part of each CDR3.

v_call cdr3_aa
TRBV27 CASSFMGASYEQYF
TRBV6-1 CASSEVAAGREKLFF
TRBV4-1 CASTPTGSGNTIYF
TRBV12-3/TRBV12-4 CASKPGPLEAFF
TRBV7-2 CASTRTQYSTDTQYF
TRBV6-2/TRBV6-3 CASSYPTGAGNTIYF
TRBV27 CASSLSPPAYNEQFF
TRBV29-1 CSVEDVAGGAGELFF
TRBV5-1 CASSLGTGNGYTF
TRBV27 CASSGLAGYEQYF
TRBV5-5 CASRRDSGNSGANVLTF
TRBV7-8 CASSLRTSGSYNEQFF
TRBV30 CAWSVLEDSYEQYF
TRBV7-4 CASSTGTRNTIYF
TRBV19 CASSPRPSNQPQHF
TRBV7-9 CASSRPRTSGRPRAGELFF
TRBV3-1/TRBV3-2 CASSQDGGSYGYTF
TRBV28 CASTLPGGGIQYF
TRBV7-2 CASSPQGGVRNQPQHF
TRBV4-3 CASSQAFPSGGGTDTQYF
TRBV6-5 CASSNRGGTPDTQYF
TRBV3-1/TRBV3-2 CASSQDGVVGVTVRGEQFF
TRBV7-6 CASSPGRAVGNTIYF
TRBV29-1 CSVGLAGDNEQFF
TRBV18 CASSHTNTGELFF
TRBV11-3 CASSQDRADEKLFF
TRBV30 CAWSALAGGPETQYF
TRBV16 CASSTQGGPGDEQYF
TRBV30 CAWRAPSGRGTGELFF
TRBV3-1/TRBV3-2 CASSPGNSGNTIYF
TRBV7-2 CASSQTGTADTQYF
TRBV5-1 CASSPTAGANVLTF
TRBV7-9 CASSQGASRRGNTIYF
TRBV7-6 CASSLGTGASPTDTQYF
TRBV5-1 CASSAGLSNYGYTF
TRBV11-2 CASTTLAAAPYEQYF
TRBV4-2 CASSQFGLADYEQYF
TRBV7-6 CASSPPRDTPLLFF
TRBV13 CASSPAGLAGDWGEQFF
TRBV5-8 CASSSPTHSSTDTQYF
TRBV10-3 CAISERADTQYF
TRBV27 CASTPRGSSYEQYF
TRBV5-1 CASSLLAGAGMDTQYF
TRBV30 CATRREGSYGYTF
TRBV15 CATSRDRGTGDGYTF
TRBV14 CASSPLTSLRADTQYF
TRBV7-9 CASSRRTGIEAFF
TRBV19 CATFGGNSPLHF
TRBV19 CASSLSWTEAFF
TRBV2 CASRGGGSSQYF
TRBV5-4 CASSPLGLAGGAGELFF
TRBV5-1 CASSLAFRAGQETQYF
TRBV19 CASSRAGTGNYGYTF
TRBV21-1 CASSLGPRKTNYGYTF
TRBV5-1 CASSLQGGVDQPQHF
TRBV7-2 CASSPQGWDTQYF
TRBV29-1 CSAPKGGTNYGYTF
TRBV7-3 CASSLGDRQDQPQHF
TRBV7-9 CASSLGGWGRITDTQYF
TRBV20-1 CSALGGYGYTF